What follows are 7 T cell receptor beta chains derived from one specimen sequenced in a study of cytomegalovirus exposure and HLA in healthy donors. 13 Jbeta primers and 60 Vbeta primers were used for the PCR. Sequencing was performed with immunoSEQ multiplex PCR; in TCRdb, only in-frame clones are kept and a portion is missing. The sample has some 81,000 clones; 60% to 75% are singletons. The sample taken for sequencing was PBMCs. Every receptor here comes from a middle-aged woman in good health and CMV-seropositive.

This chain uses TRBV6-6 with TRBJ1-6, with 7 nucleotides matching TRBD1. The V segment lost 5 bases and the J segment 10 bases; nucleotides outside the gene matches: 8. Looked up from germline, CDR1 is MNHNY and CDR2 is SVGAGI (reference sequence). The CDR3 is 14 amino acids. The CDR3 loop is CASSPTGERSPLHF. The CDR3 nucleotides read TGTGCCAGCAGTCCTACAGGGGAACGGTCACCCCTCCACTTT.

The chain combines TRBV4-3 with TRBJ1-2; D is possibly TRBD1 (5 bases). Germline V gene data show CDR1 as LGHNA and CDR2 as YSLEER. The V end was cut by 0 bases, the J end by 4 bases, with 15 bases between. The CDR3 has 16 residues. The CDR3: CASSQDVRGSSYGYTF. CDR3 bases: TGCGCCAGCAGCCAAGATGTTAGGGGTAGTAGCTATGGCTACACCTTC.

This chain joins TRBV5-1 and TRBJ2-7, with D perhaps matching TRBD1 (6 bases). Germline-derived CDR1 and CDR2 are SGHRS and YFSETQ. CDR3 length: 15 amino acids. V lost 3 bases and J lost 3, with 16 bases in between. The CDR3 is CASSSQGIGGYEQYF. The CDR3 coding sequence is TGCGCCAGCAGCTCACAGGGAATTGGGGGCTACGAGCAGTACTTC.

The chain's CDR3 is CASSYSRQGHTEAFF. CDR3 bases: TGTGCCAGCAGTTACTCGAGACAGGGACACACTGAAGCTTTCTTT. This chain links TRBV6-5 with TRBJ1-1; TRBD1 matches at 7 bases. V lost 0 bases to trimming and J lost 3 bases; unmatched junction nucleotides: 4. The CDR3 extends over 15 amino acids. Germline V gene data show CDR1 as MNHEY and CDR2 as SVGAGI.

V gene TRBV28 combines with J gene TRBJ2-1; 16 positions match TRBD2. Trimming at V came to 3 bases and at J to 5 bases, leaving 1 base not matched to a gene. Germline V CDR1 and CDR2: MDHEN, SYDVKM. CDR3 length equals 16 residues. CDR3 region: CASSLGLAGGNNEQFF. CDR3 bases: TGTGCCAGCAGTTTGGGACTAGCGGGAGGGAACAATGAGCAGTTCTTC.

The chain is built from TRBV25-1 and TRBJ2-7, with TRBD2 matching 9 bases. CDR3 length equals 14 residues. Trimming at V came to 6 bases and at J to 7 bases, leaving 10 bases not matched to a gene. In germline, CDR1 is MGHDK, CDR2 SYGVNS. Here the CDR3 reads CASRRGGGGDEQYF. In DNA, the CDR3 is TGTGCCAGCAGGCGGGGGGGCGGGGGGGATGAGCAGTACTTC.

V gene TRBV6-1 combines with J gene TRBJ1-4; a possible D gene is TRBD1 (6 bases). This CDR3 is built from 15 residues. Per germline, CDR1 MNHNS and CDR2 SASEGT. V was trimmed by 2 bases and J by 12 bases, leaving 19 bases between them. The CDR3 loop is CASSESPNHRVELFF. For the CDR3, the DNA is TGTGCCAGCAGTGAAAGCCCAAACCACAGGGTCGAACTGTTTTTT.